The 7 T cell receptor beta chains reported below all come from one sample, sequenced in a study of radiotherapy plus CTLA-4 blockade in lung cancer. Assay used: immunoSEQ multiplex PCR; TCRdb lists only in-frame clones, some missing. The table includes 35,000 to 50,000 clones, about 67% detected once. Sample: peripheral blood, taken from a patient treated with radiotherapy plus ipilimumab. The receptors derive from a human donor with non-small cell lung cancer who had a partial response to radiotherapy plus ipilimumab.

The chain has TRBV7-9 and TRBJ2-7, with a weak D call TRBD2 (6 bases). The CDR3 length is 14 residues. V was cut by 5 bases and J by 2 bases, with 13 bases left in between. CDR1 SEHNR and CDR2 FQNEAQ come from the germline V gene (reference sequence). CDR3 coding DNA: TGTGCCAGCAGCCCTGGGACTGGTCCCTACGAGCAGTACTTC. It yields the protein CASSPGTGPYEQYF.

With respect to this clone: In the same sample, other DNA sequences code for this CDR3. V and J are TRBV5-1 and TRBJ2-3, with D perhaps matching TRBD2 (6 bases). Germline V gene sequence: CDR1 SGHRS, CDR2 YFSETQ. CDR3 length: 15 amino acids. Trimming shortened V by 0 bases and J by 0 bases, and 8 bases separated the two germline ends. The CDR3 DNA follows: TGCGCCAGCAGCTTGGGTAGCGGAAGCACAGATACGCAGTATTTT. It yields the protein CASSLGSGSTDTQYF.

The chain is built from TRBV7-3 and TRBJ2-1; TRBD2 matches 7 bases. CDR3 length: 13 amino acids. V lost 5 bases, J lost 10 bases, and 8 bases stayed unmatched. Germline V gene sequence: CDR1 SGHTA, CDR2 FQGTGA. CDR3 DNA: TGTGCCAGCAGCCCGCGACTAGCCGGAGAGCAGTTCTTC. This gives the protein CASSPRLAGEQFF.

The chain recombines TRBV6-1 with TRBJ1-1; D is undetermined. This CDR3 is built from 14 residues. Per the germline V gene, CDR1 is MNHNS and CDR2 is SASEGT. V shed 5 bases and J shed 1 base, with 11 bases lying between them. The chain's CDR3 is CASSLGRPNTEAFF. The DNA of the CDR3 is TGTGCCAGCAGTCTCGGGAGACCGAACACTGAAGCTTTCTTT.

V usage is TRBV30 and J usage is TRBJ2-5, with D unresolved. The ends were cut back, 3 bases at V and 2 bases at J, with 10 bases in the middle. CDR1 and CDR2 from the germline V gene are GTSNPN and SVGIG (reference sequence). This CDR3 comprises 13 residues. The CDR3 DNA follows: TGTGCCTGGAGCATGAATCGGCAAGAGACCCAGTACTTC. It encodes CAWSMNRQETQYF.

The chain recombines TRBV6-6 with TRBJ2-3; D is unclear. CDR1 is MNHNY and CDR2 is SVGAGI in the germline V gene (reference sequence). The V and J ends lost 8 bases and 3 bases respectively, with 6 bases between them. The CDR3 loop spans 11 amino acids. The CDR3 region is CASCKTDTQYF. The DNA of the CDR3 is TGTGCCAGCTGTAAAACAGATACGCAGTATTTT.

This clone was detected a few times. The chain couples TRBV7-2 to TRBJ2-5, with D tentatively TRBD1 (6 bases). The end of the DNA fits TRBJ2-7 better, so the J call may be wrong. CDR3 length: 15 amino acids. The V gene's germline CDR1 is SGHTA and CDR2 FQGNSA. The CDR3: CASSLGQGILYEQYF. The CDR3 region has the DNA TGTGCCAGCAGCTTAGGTCAGGGGATCCTCTACGAGCAGTACTTC.